This is a list of T cell receptor beta chains from one sample in a study of cytomegalovirus exposure and HLA in healthy donors. Sequencing used immunoSEQ multiplex PCR; TCRdb keeps in-frame clones, though not all of them. The sample lists under 200,000 clones, 80% to 90% occurring once. Sequencing input: PBMCs. Receptor source: a man over 45 in good health and CMV-seropositive. CDR3s include the opening cysteine and the closing phenylalanine or tryptophan. D genes are given only for firm matches. A clone size is listed for some rows: how often the clone was seen (once, few, many), or a class if it is expanded.

J gene: TRBJ2-1
clone size: .
V gene: TRBV30
D gene: TRBD2
CDR3 DNA: TGTGCCTGGATCGGGGGGACTAGCGGGAGTCGGGTACGTAAAGAGCAGTTCTTC
CDR3 protein: CAWIGGTSGSRVRKEQFF

J gene: TRBJ2-7
clone size: once
V gene: TRBV11-2
D gene: .
CDR3 DNA: TGTGCCAGCAGCCCCTATCTAGTTGGCGAGCAGTACTTC
CDR3 protein: CASSPYLVGEQYF

J gene: TRBJ2-4
clone size: .
V gene: TRBV28
D gene: .
CDR3 DNA: TGTGCCAGCAGTTCCGGCTCGACAAAAGCCAAAAACATTCAGTACTTC
CDR3 protein: CASSSGSTKAKNIQYF

J gene: TRBJ2-1
clone size: .
V gene: TRBV7-3
D gene: TRBD2
CDR3 DNA: TGTGCCAGCAGCTTAAGACTAGCGGGCTACAATGAGCAGTTCTTC
CDR3 protein: CASSLRLAGYNEQFF

J gene: TRBJ1-3
clone size: .
V gene: TRBV29-1
D gene: TRBD1
CDR3 DNA: TGCAGCGTTGTGTTAGGGGAACAGGGGGCCCGAAACACCATATATTTT
CDR3 protein: CSVVLGEQGARNTIYF

J gene: TRBJ1-2
clone size: few
V gene: TRBV5-6
D gene: TRBD1
CDR3 DNA: TGTGCCAGCAGCCCTCGGGGGACAGGCTCATATCCGAATGGCTACACCTTC
CDR3 protein: CASSPRGTGSYPNGYTF

J gene: TRBJ1-2
clone size: .
V gene: TRBV23-1
D gene: .
CDR3 DNA: TGCGCCAGCCCGGTTGACTATGGCTACACCTTC
CDR3 protein: CASPVDYGYTF

J gene: TRBJ1-2
clone size: .
V gene: TRBV6-5
D gene: .
CDR3 DNA: TGTGCCAGCAGCCTCCGGACATTTGATGGCTACACCTTC
CDR3 protein: CASSLRTFDGYTF

J gene: TRBJ1-5
clone size: .
V gene: TRBV12-5
D gene: .
CDR3 DNA: TGTGCTAGTGGTTTGGGACTTGGGAATCAGCCCCAGCATTTT
CDR3 protein: CASGLGLGNQPQHF

J gene: TRBJ2-1
clone size: .
V gene: TRBV6-1
D gene: TRBD1
CDR3 DNA: TGTGCCAGCAGTGAAAGGGGGCAGAGGGAGCAGTTCTTC
CDR3 protein: CASSERGQREQFF

J gene: TRBJ1-2
clone size: .
V gene: TRBV6-5
D gene: .
CDR3 DNA: TGTGCCAGCAGTGCGGACAGCGCGGGCTATGGCTACACCTTC
CDR3 protein: CASSADSAGYGYTF

J gene: TRBJ2-1
clone size: .
V gene: TRBV9
D gene: .
CDR3 DNA: TGTGCCAGCAGCGTAGGAGGCGGGGTAAAGGTTTGGGGGGAGCAGTTCTTC
CDR3 protein: CASSVGGGVKVWGEQFF

J gene: TRBJ1-5
clone size: .
V gene: TRBV19
D gene: .
CDR3 DNA: TGTGCCAGTAGTATGGGGCCCACGAGGATCGAACAGCCCCAGCATTTT
CDR3 protein: CASSMGPTRIEQPQHF

J gene: TRBJ1-1
clone size: .
V gene: TRBV4-1
D gene: TRBD1
CDR3 DNA: TGCGCCAGCAGCCAAGTCTCTACCCGAACAGGGGGAGAAGCTTTCTTT
CDR3 protein: CASSQVSTRTGGEAFF

J gene: TRBJ1-1
clone size: few
V gene: TRBV5-1
D gene: .
CDR3 DNA: TGCGCCAGCAGCACGCAAGGAGGGGACGGCCGTGAAGCTTTCTTT
CDR3 protein: CASSTQGGDGREAFF

J gene: TRBJ1-1
clone size: .
V gene: TRBV9
D gene: .
CDR3 DNA: TGTGCCAGCAGCGTAGAGGGGGTGACTGAAGCTTTCTTT
CDR3 protein: CASSVEGVTEAFF

J gene: TRBJ1-1
clone size: .
V gene: TRBV11-2
D gene: TRBD1
CDR3 DNA: TGTGCCAGCAGCTTAGATCATGACCCAAGGGGGCGAAGGTACACTGAAGCTTTCTTT
CDR3 protein: CASSLDHDPRGRRYTEAFF

J gene: TRBJ1-1
clone size: .
V gene: TRBV6-5
D gene: .
CDR3 DNA: TGTGCCAGCAGGACTTCAGGGGAAACTGAAGCTTTCTTT
CDR3 protein: CASRTSGETEAFF

J gene: TRBJ2-1
clone size: .
V gene: TRBV7-3
D gene: TRBD1
CDR3 DNA: TGTGCCAGCAGCTCTACAGGGGGGTATTTAGGGGAGCAGTTCTTC
CDR3 protein: CASSSTGGYLGEQFF

J gene: TRBJ2-4
clone size: .
V gene: TRBV19
D gene: .
CDR3 DNA: TGTGCCAGTAGTACTCTTCCGGGATCCCTCGCCAAAAACATTCAGTACTTC
CDR3 protein: CASSTLPGSLAKNIQYF

J gene: TRBJ1-1
clone size: few
V gene: TRBV19
D gene: TRBD1
CDR3 DNA: TGTGCCAGTAGTATGCGGGACAGGGAAGGGGGTCCGAACACTGAAGCTTTCTTT
CDR3 protein: CASSMRDREGGPNTEAFF

J gene: TRBJ1-1
clone size: .
V gene: TRBV6-1
D gene: TRBD1
CDR3 DNA: TGTGCCAGCACCGGACAGGGGGCTCGGGCTGAAGCTTTCTTT
CDR3 protein: CASTGQGARAEAFF

J gene: TRBJ2-1
clone size: .
V gene: TRBV7-9
D gene: .
CDR3 DNA: TGTGCCAGCGTCCCCACCCCCCCTCTAGGCTCCTACAATGAGCAGTTCTTC
CDR3 protein: CASVPTPPLGSYNEQFF

J gene: TRBJ2-1
clone size: .
V gene: TRBV19
D gene: TRBD2
CDR3 DNA: TGTGCCAGTAGTCCCGGGACTAGCGGGAAGAATGAGCAGTTCTTC
CDR3 protein: CASSPGTSGKNEQFF

J gene: TRBJ2-7
clone size: .
V gene: TRBV5-4
D gene: .
CDR3 DNA: TGTGCCAGCAGCCCACCCGGAGGGTTGGTGCAGTACTTC
CDR3 protein: CASSPPGGLVQYF

J gene: TRBJ1-4
clone size: .
V gene: TRBV4-2
D gene: TRBD1
CDR3 DNA: TGTGCCAGCAGCCAAGGACAGGGGGCCTCAACTAATGAAAAACTGTTTTTT
CDR3 protein: CASSQGQGASTNEKLFF

J gene: TRBJ1-3
clone size: .
V gene: TRBV11-2
D gene: TRBD1
CDR3 DNA: TGTGCCAGCAGCTATTCGGGACGGACAGGGACCTCTGGAAACACCATATATTTT
CDR3 protein: CASSYSGRTGTSGNTIYF

J gene: TRBJ2-7
clone size: .
V gene: TRBV27
D gene: TRBD2
CDR3 DNA: TGTGCCAGCAGTTTTACTAGCGGGGGGATTGTTCAGTTC
CDR3 protein: CASSFTSGGIVQF

J gene: TRBJ1-2
clone size: .
V gene: TRBV6-5
D gene: .
CDR3 DNA: TGTGCCAGCGGACGCCAGGGGCCCTATGGCTACACCTTC
CDR3 protein: CASGRQGPYGYTF

J gene: TRBJ2-2
clone size: .
V gene: TRBV25-1
D gene: TRBD1
CDR3 DNA: TGTGCCAGCAGGGGGCAGGGACAGGAGTATACCGGGGAGCTGTTTTTT
CDR3 protein: CASRGQGQEYTGELFF

J gene: TRBJ1-5
clone size: .
V gene: TRBV6-4
D gene: TRBD1
CDR3 DNA: TGTGCCAGCACCTTGGGACAGGGGGAGGTTTGGAGCAATCAGCCCCAGCATTTT
CDR3 protein: CASTLGQGEVWSNQPQHF

J gene: TRBJ1-1
clone size: .
V gene: TRBV6-5
D gene: .
CDR3 DNA: TGTGCCAGCAGACCGACAGGACGACCCGACACTGAAGCTTTCTTT
CDR3 protein: CASRPTGRPDTEAFF

J gene: TRBJ2-1
clone size: .
V gene: TRBV15
D gene: TRBD1
CDR3 DNA: TGTGCCACCAGCAGGAACAGGGGGCAGGGGAATGAGCAGTTCTTC
CDR3 protein: CATSRNRGQGNEQFF

J gene: TRBJ2-3
clone size: .
V gene: TRBV9
D gene: TRBD2
CDR3 DNA: TGTGCCAGCAGCGTCTTGGCAAGCGGGGGCACAGATACGCAGTATTTT
CDR3 protein: CASSVLASGGTDTQYF

J gene: TRBJ2-5
clone size: .
V gene: TRBV5-4
D gene: TRBD2
CDR3 DNA: TGTGCCAGCAGTTCCCCGACCCCGGGGGGAGAGACCCAGCACTTC
CDR3 protein: CASSSPTPGGETQHF

J gene: TRBJ1-2
clone size: .
V gene: TRBV4-2
D gene: .
CDR3 DNA: TGTGCCAGCAGCCAAGAGCGGCGGGACTATGGCTACACCTTC
CDR3 protein: CASSQERRDYGYTF

J gene: TRBJ1-1
clone size: .
V gene: TRBV7-9
D gene: TRBD1
CDR3 DNA: TGTGCCAGCAGCTTAGGGGGACAGGGGGTCACGAACACTGAAGCTTTCTTT
CDR3 protein: CASSLGGQGVTNTEAFF

J gene: TRBJ2-1
clone size: .
V gene: TRBV11-3
D gene: .
CDR3 DNA: TGTGCCAGCAGCTTAGCCTCTCTCGGTTACAATGAGCAGTTCTTC
CDR3 protein: CASSLASLGYNEQFF